The clone carrying this TCR beta chain appeared a few times. Antigen specificity is unknown. These data are taken from a study of post-analysis software for immune sequencing data. Study-wide points: Controls showed lower frequencies than patients for 4 or 5 TRBV segments, and TRBV5-6, TRBV5-1 and TRBV20-1 were among these.

Included in the TCR beta cDNA libraries were unique molecular identifiers. In TCRdb, the PCR reads were re-called with MiXCR into one record per CDR3 protein. The sample contains a few hundred thousand distinct CDR3 sequences, approximately 31% of which appear only once. The germline gives CDR1 MNHNY, CDR2 SVGAGI (reference sequence). The CDR3 spans 13 residues. V was shortened by 2 bases and J by 4 bases, with 9 bases between the two germline ends. The specimen sequenced was blood. The chain has TRBV6-6 and TRBJ2-7; D remains ambiguous. This receptor was taken from a girl aged 2 to 17 with multiple sclerosis. The CDR3 spells CASSYASGYEQYF. In nucleotides, the CDR3 is TGTGCCAGCAGTTACGCTAGTGGGTACGAGCAGTACTTC.